The rows below give T cell receptor beta chains drawn from one sample of a study of cytomegalovirus exposure and HLA in healthy donors. Only in-frame clones appear in the TCRdb table, and some are missing; sequencing was by immunoSEQ multiplex PCR. The top ten clones hold around 3.1% of a sample with hundreds of thousands of clones, about nine tenths of them seen once. The sample comprised PBMCs. These receptors all come from a woman between 25 and 40 years old in good health and CMV-seronegative. Both conserved end residues are part of each CDR3. D genes are given only for firm matches. A clone size is listed for some rows: how often the clone was seen (once, few, many), or a class if it is expanded.

CDR3,DNA,size,J,D,V
CASSSDGDGYTF,TGCGCCAGCAGCTCGGACGGAGATGGCTACACCTTC,few,TRBJ1-2,-,TRBV5-1
CASSFGQVPHGF,TGTGCCAGCAGCTTTGGACAGGTGCCGCATGGATTC,-,TRBJ2-7,TRBD1,TRBV7-2
CASSFISGSADTQYF,TGTGCCAGCAGTTTCATTAGCGGGAGTGCAGATACGCAGTATTTT,-,TRBJ2-3,TRBD2,TRBV27
CARTRLGLENQPSEGELFF,TGCGCCAGGACCCGACTAGGACTGGAGAATCAACCGAGCGAAGGGGAGCTGTTTTTT,-,TRBJ2-2,-,TRBV4-3
CASSVGQGGRETQYF,TGTGCCAGCAGCGTCGGACAGGGTGGGAGGGAGACCCAGTACTTC,-,TRBJ2-5,TRBD1,TRBV9
CASSPLPGTAPEQYF,TGCGCCAGCAGCCCCTTACCTGGGACTGCCCCTGAGCAGTACTTC,-,TRBJ2-7,-,TRBV5-1
CASSLASGHYEQYF,TGTGCCAGCAGCTTAGCGAGCGGACACTACGAGCAGTACTTC,-,TRBJ2-7,-,TRBV7-2
CASSGRDSGEKLFF,TGTGCCAGCAGCGGCCGGGACAGTGGTGAGAAACTGTTTTTT,-,TRBJ1-4,TRBD1,TRBV9
CASSLGAGGYEQYF,TGTGCCAGCAGCTTGGGGGCAGGGGGTTACGAGCAGTACTTC,-,TRBJ2-7,TRBD1,TRBV5-5
CASSFSGPNTGELFF,TGTGCCAGTAGTTTTTCGGGCCCGAACACCGGGGAGCTGTTTTTT,once,TRBJ2-2,-,TRBV19
CASSQDPFDRAIGEQFF,TGCGCCAGCAGCCAAGATCCTTTTGACAGGGCAATCGGTGAGCAGTTCTTC,once,TRBJ2-1,TRBD1,TRBV4-1
CASSLDGTRTDTQYF,TGTGCCAGCAGTTTAGACGGGACCCGCACAGATACGCAGTATTTT,-,TRBJ2-3,-,TRBV27
CATSRDRGQRTYNEQFF,TGTGCCACCAGCAGAGATAGGGGACAGCGAACCTACAATGAGCAGTTCTTC,-,TRBJ2-1,TRBD1,TRBV15
CASSSSYEQYF,TGTGCCAGCAGTTCCTCCTACGAGCAGTACTTC,-,TRBJ2-7,-,TRBV27
CASSPRGTAYGYTF,TGTGCCAGCAGTCCTAGGGGGACGGCCTATGGCTACACCTTC,few,TRBJ1-2,-,TRBV28
CASSLGQGRTSGSIDEQFF,TGTGCCAGCAGCTTAGGGCAGGGCCGGACTAGCGGGAGCATCGATGAGCAGTTCTTC,-,TRBJ2-1,TRBD2,TRBV7-7
CASSILGAYEQYF,TGTGCCAGTAGTATTTTGGGGGCCTACGAGCAGTACTTC,-,TRBJ2-7,-,TRBV19
CASSRLDTPGEQYF,TGTGCCAGCAGTCGATTGGACACCCCCGGGGAGCAGTACTTC,-,TRBJ2-7,-,TRBV28
CASSFTGSTEAFF,TGTGCCAGCAGCTTCACAGGGAGTACTGAAGCTTTCTTT,-,TRBJ1-1,-,TRBV11-3
CASSRDRSSYEQYF,TGTGCCAGCAGCCGCGACAGGAGCTCCTACGAGCAGTACTTC,once,TRBJ2-7,-,TRBV4-2
CASSAGTFEAFF,TGTGCCAGCAGCGCCGGGACCTTTGAAGCTTTCTTT,-,TRBJ1-1,-,TRBV5-6
CASSIGTGYGYTF,TGTGCCAGCAGTATAGGAACCGGGTACGGCTACACCTTC,-,TRBJ1-2,-,TRBV6-6
CSAPGLAATDTQYF,TGCAGCGCCCCGGGACTAGCGGCCACAGATACGCAGTATTTT,-,TRBJ2-3,TRBD2,TRBV29-1
CASSYDRGGNQPQHF,TGTGCCAGCAGTTACGACAGGGGGGGCAATCAGCCCCAGCATTTT,-,TRBJ1-5,TRBD1,TRBV6-5
CASSGRAIGLGVIQYF,TGTGCCAGCAGTGGTCGGGCTATTGGGTTGGGAGTCATTCAGTACTTC,-,TRBJ2-4,-,TRBV2
CASSFMGENEQFF,TGTGCCAGCAGTTTCATGGGAGAGAATGAGCAGTTCTTC,-,TRBJ2-1,-,TRBV28
CASSSGDSPYEQYF,TGTGCCAGCAGTTCCGGGGACAGCCCCTACGAGCAGTACTTC,-,TRBJ2-7,TRBD1,TRBV6-6